Here is one T cell receptor beta chain with its context. As yet, its antigen is unknown. The sample comes from a study of tumor-infiltrating lymphocytes in primary liver carcinoma. Study-wide results and limits: Merely about 7.5-25% of top clones occurred in all five tumor regions. Tumors reached a significantly greater top-250-clone fraction than blood did (p = 0.039).

Bulk tissue was left unsorted, and RNA and DNA were co-extracted from approximately 20-30 mg of it. The germline V gene encodes CDR1 DFQATT and CDR2 SNEGSKA (reference sequence). This CDR3 region has 14 residues. The V and J ends lost 3 bases and 4 bases respectively, with 12 bases between them. A primer matching the constant region was used to make TCR beta cDNA from approximately 500 ng of total RNA. Three nested multiplex PCR rounds, a slightly modified ARM-PCR, produced the libraries for TCR beta. It was with TRBV1-TRBV30 forward primers and a C-beta reverse primer that the first two PCR rounds were run, at roughly 10 cycles each. TCRdb reprocessed the multiplex PCR reads with MiXCR, giving one entry per CDR3 protein. The sample records 100,000 to 150,000 distinct CDR3 sequences, 60% to 75% being singletons.

The sequence came from an older woman with primary liver carcinoma and hepatitis B virus infection. This sequence joins TRBV20-1 and TRBJ2-2; the D gene is possibly TRBD2 (5 bases). The sequencing sample was made of liver tumor tissue from sampling region 3. Subset defined: tumor region T3, left-lateral pole. CDR3 DNA sequence: TGCAGTGCTAGGGATGGAGAGGGCACCGGGGAGCTGTTTTTT. As protein: CSARDGEGTGELFF.